This T cell receptor (beta chain) was identified during a study of cytomegalovirus exposure and HLA in healthy donors (dated by TCRdb to the late 2010s). About the full investigation: An earlier analysis of under 600 of the donors reported 250 to 300 Gb of sequence data and 117 million unique TCR beta sequences from 150 million to 200 million T cells. The genetic ancestry cluster associated with self-reported Caucasian donors included over 65% of the 350 to 500 genotyped donors. The T cell repertoires of some 700 subjects were profiled by immunosequencing and related to cytomegalovirus serostatus. Donor age, sex, ethnicity and CMV serostatus were compiled together with the repertoire data. All discovery cohort repertoires had been generated using a single sequencing platform. An early release that covered approximately 600 HLA-typed donors contained approximately 300 gigabases of sequencing data and 65 million to 100 million unique TCR sequences. Because of strong linkage in the cohort, roughly five DR-DQ haplotypes were treated as single units for association and clustering. A later genetic analysis took genome-wide SNP genotypes for about 65% of the roughly 670 donors and used that subset as a discovery cohort. In the later analysis, no new phenotypic data were used to find candidate immune exposures; instead, reliance was placed on TCR beta sequences and their occurrence across donors. In a later analysis, previously published TCR beta repertoires from about 670 donors were re-analyzed and high-resolution HLA genotyping was added so that TCR occurrence patterns could be studied. HLA typing included class I and class II loci at four-digit resolution. High-throughput TCR immunosequencing, statistical association of individual TCRs with disease status, and machine learning were combined to predict cytomegalovirus infection status. To decide whether each TCR beta V gene segment behaved as functional or pseudogenic, an earlier analysis of some 600 of the donors relied on high-throughput TCR beta sequencing. Along with the roughly 700-subject first cohort, a separate validation cohort of some 130 different subjects was used. The number of donors typed differed by locus, with about 629-640 for A, B, C, DRB1 and DQB1, more than 500 for DQA1, under 610 for DPA1, and some 470 for DPB1. The study aimed to test whether signatures of past pathogen exposure could be identified by cataloging public T cell receptors. Across some 400 genotyped donors of the cohort, an average of approximately 240,000 unique TCR beta nucleotide sequences per donor were sequenced, and 15% to 20% of those sequences were non-productive. Findings and caveats that apply to the study as a whole: In an earlier analysis of several hundred of the donors, most TCR beta V segments were observed in productive rearrangements about 87% or about 30% of the time, broadly matching IMGT annotations. The cohort was sequenced for TCR beta chains only, and without alpha or paired-chain data the features that could be detected were limited. The classifier was reported to diagnose cytomegalovirus status with high specificity and sensitivity in both the original cohort and the validation cohort. In vitro tests confirmed that a few of the cytomegalovirus-associated TCR beta chains recognize cytomegalovirus antigens. CMV serostatus was the only immune exposure information available for the cohort. According to a later genetic analysis, donors in an Asian-associated ancestry cluster had fewer N-insertions in productive TCRs than the approximately 700-donor mean. The authors suggested that the approach could potentially be generalized to other disease states and immunological phenotypes. In a later analysis, TCR association rates were found to vary across HLA loci, with the most associated TCRs seen for DRB1 alleles and the fewest for HLA-C alleles. In a later analysis, HLA-associated TCR beta chains showed more clonal expansion and lower generation probabilities than non-associated chains that were equally common. Presence/absence analyses assumed roughly uniform sequencing depth across donors, an assumption that may not hold. At a false discovery rate of 0.05, a later analysis linked some 17,000 TCR beta sequences to specific HLA alleles. Linkage disequilibrium might explain the correlated functional status among segregating V segments, but an unknown experimental factor could not be excluded. In the study, some 180 TCR beta chains were listed as associated with cytomegalovirus. A further reported finding was that TCR beta sequences accurately predicted the HLA-A and HLA-B alleles for most subjects in the first cohort. Several of the top co-occurrence clusters appeared to be linked to parvovirus B19, influenza, CMV and Epstein-Barr virus, according to a later analysis. Because the 87-base-pair reads could not distinguish some IMGT-functional V segments, including TRBV6-2 and TRBV6-3, those segments were excluded. The sequencing pipeline was judged likely to have produced a cluster of highly shared sequence variants as a technical artifact. Most TCR sequences were observed very rarely across donors, whereas some public TCRs were present in many individuals. The earlier analysis of approximately 540 of the donors excluded some 16 rarely observed V segments, including chromosome 9 orphons, because counts were too low. When HLA alleles, especially DR and DQ, strongly co-occurred, TCR associations were difficult to assign to individual alleles. Because some donors lacked HLA typing at each locus, the association tests relied only on the typed subset. V-gene and J-gene trimming of TCR beta chains was associated with a missense DCLRE1C variant in a later genetic analysis, and the association was replicated in an independent cohort. A later analysis found that most CMV-associated TCR beta chains appeared HLA-restricted, with HLA associations seemingly driven largely by CMV exposure.

For this clone: The clone's antigen remains unknown. One end of the junction varies from germline; a read error may be responsible.

The library came from the immunoSEQ multiplex PCR assay. For the multiplex PCR, a mixture combining 60 forward primers for TCR Vbeta segments and 13 reverse primers for TCR Jbeta segments was used. The CDR3 region of rearranged TCR beta genes was amplified from genomic DNA with a multiplex PCR assay. On the Illumina HiSeq System, the amplified TCR beta libraries were sequenced as 87-base-pair reads. As for the authors' bioinformatics: A later analysis tallied approximately 87 million unique TCR beta chains across the 666 repertoires, and approximately 11 million of those chains were shared by two or more donors. Raw reads were error-corrected and collapsed into unique sequences with a nearest-neighbor algorithm that merged closely related sequences to remove PCR and sequencing errors. Alignment of CDR3 sequences to IMGT reference sequences was used to assign V, D and J gene segments. Each retained sequence needed at least a six-nucleotide match to both a V gene segment and a J gene segment. A rearrangement was called productive if the CDR3 had no stop codons and remained in frame with V and J, and every other rearrangement was called non-productive. Following IMGT convention, CDR3 was defined as the stretch from the second conserved V-encoded cysteine up to the conserved J-encoded phenylalanine. In an earlier analysis of more than 550 of the donors, sequences lacking an unambiguous match to a single V gene segment were excluded. In an earlier analysis of some 590 of the donors, a V segment was called functional when productive rearrangements were above 56.7%, and segregating when the standard deviation between donors exceeded 5%. A statistical classification framework was built to diagnose cytomegalovirus status from the catalog of TCR beta chain sequences. V and J gene assignment, in a later analysis, came from comparing TCR nucleotide sequences with IMGT/GENE-DB human TR gene sequences. A later analysis assigned CDR3 sequences and most-parsimonious VDJ recombination scenarios with the TCRdist pipeline. In a later analysis, each TCR beta chain was defined by its CDR3 amino acid sequence together with its V-gene family, and reads without a unique V-gene family were excluded. In a later analysis, 450 to 600 highly shared, low-generation-probability nucleotide sequences were removed to address suspected cross-contamination and a sequencing artifact. In a later analysis, a clonal expansion index was calculated for each public chain from normalized within-repertoire ranks of inferred template counts. In a later analysis, generation probabilities were computed using a VDJ recombination model fitted to out-of-frame rearrangements, and the results were checked against IGoR. In a later analysis, TCR-TCR, TCR-HLA and TCR-CMV co-occurrence was scored with hypergeometric tests, and a repertoire-size bias correction was applied to TCR pairs. To estimate false discovery rates, a later analysis permuted the HLA or CMV assignments 20 times. A later analysis grouped co-occurring TCRs with DBSCAN, adding TCRdist sequence similarity when clustering within HLA-allele-positive subsets. Co-occurrence clustering excluded repertoires with fewer than 30,000 or more than 120,000 public chains, plus five with anomalous nucleotide sharing. Drawn from immuneACCESS, this table holds only the in-frame rearrangements with V and J called that TCRdb kept. Clones are partly lost; checked studies trace under half to an unresolved V gene and leave the rest unexplained. Clonal size and the V and J genes are those of that table, whereas D and trimming came from the DNA. The sample table lists about 160,000 clones, around 80% of them with a count of one. Clones ranked in the top ten supply 1% of the sample.

In total, 600 or so healthy bone marrow donors made up the cohort. Cohort members were all nominally healthy when sampled, although unrecorded immune exposures were likely present. The donor was CMV seropositive and was included in the group of 300 or so seropositive cohort members. Every donor gave a peripheral blood sample, and the peripheral blood mononuclear cells from that sample were used for TCR beta sequencing. Genomic DNA was extracted from the blood cell samples with the Qiagen DNeasy Blood Extraction Kit. CDR3 length: 13 amino acids, cysteine to phenylalanine. This entry keeps only the CDR3 DNA: 39 bases, framed from base 1. The germline V gene encodes CDR1 SEHNR and CDR2 FQNEAQ (reference sequence).

This clonotype originated in a woman between 45 and 60 years old in good health and CMV-seropositive. The sequence links TRBV7-9 to TRBJ1-4, with 11 central nucleotides matching TRBD1. Sequencing was done on a sample of PBMCs. CDR3 region: CSSGTGGNEKLFF. The DNA is as follows: TGTTCCAGCGGGACAGGGGGGAATGAAAAACTGTTTTTT.